This TCR beta chain was captured in a study of T cell repertoires in cytomegalovirus infection. Whole-study context: From public TCR beta signatures came an indication of both CMV infection and matching HLA type. Whole-study findings and limits: Predominance within the ex vivo response was attributable to HLA-C-restricted CMV-specific TCR beta clonotypes. The cumulative frequency of public TCR beta families distinguished individuals who carried CMV together with the relevant HLA.

Trimming removed 3 bases from V and 8 bases from J, with 8 bases in between. The CDR3 runs 13 residues. Germline-derived CDR1 and CDR2 are MDHEN and SYDVKM. TCRdb reanalysed the reads using MiXCR and keeps one entry per CDR3 protein. The table includes 550,000 to 850,000 distinct CDR3 sequences, roughly a third detected once. This clonotype was counted between two and nine times. Its antigen remains unidentified. The genes are TRBV28 and TRBJ1-6; the D is unclear. The source was cultured PBMCs, collected from culture after CMV antigen stimulation. This receptor was identified in a human donor in good health (CMV status not recorded). Some clones in this sample may be carry-over from other donors' samples. The CDR3: CASSFVRDSPLHF. CDR3 nucleotide sequence: TGTGCCAGCAGTTTCGTTCGTGATTCACCCCTCCACTTT. Variable domain in full (rest from reference TRBV28 and TRBJ1-6): DVKVTQSSRYLVKRTGEKVFLECVQDMDHENMFWYRQDPGLGLRLIYFSYDVKMKEKGDIPEGYSVSREKKERFSLILESASTNQTSMYLCASSFVRDSPLHFGNGTRLTVT.